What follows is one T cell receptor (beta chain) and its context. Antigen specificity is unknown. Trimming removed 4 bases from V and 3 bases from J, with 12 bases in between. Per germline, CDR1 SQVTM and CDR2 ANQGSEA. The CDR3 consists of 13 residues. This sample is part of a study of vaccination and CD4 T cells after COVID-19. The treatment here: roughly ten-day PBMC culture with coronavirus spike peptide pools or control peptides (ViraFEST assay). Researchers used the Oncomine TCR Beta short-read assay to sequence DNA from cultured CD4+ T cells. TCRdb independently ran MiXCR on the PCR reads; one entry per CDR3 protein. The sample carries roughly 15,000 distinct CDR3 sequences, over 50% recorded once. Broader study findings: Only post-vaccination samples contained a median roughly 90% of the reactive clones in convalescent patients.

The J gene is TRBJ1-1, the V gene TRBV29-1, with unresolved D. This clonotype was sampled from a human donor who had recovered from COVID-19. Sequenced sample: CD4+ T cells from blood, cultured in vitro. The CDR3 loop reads CSVGGGQDTEAFF. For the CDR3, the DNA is TGCAGCGTTGGCGGTGGTCAGGACACTGAAGCTTTCTTT.